These 10 T cell receptor beta chains came from one sample sequenced in a study of T cells in Graves' hyperthyroidism and ophthalmopathy. TCR beta CDR3 sequences were amplified from RNA transcripts. During a first-round RT-PCR of the TCR CDR3, the HTBI primer set was used. TCRdb ran MiXCR on the multiplex PCR reads and lists one entry per CDR3 protein. The data contain approximately 590,000 distinct CDR3 sequences, roughly 46% of them seen just once; the ten biggest clones take up roughly 8.2%. Material: peripheral blood or thyroid tissue (not recorded which). These receptors were collected from a woman aged 18-35 years with Graves' hyperthyroidism.

At least ten counts were recorded for this clonotype. J is TRBJ2-5 and V is TRBV15; D remains ambiguous. CDR1 and CDR2 from the germline V gene are LNHNV and YYDKDF (reference sequence). V was cut by 0 bases and J by 2 bases, with 13 bases left in between. This CDR3 is 16 amino acids long. CDR3 DNA: TGTGCCACCAGCAGAGATTGGAGCTCTATACAAGAGACCCAGTACTTC. It translates to CATSRDWSSIQETQYF.

The gene calls are TRBV7-8 and TRBJ1-1, with unresolved D. Germline V gene lookup returns CDR1 SGHVS and CDR2 FQNEAQ. This CDR3 comprises 14 residues. V lost 2 bases to trimming and J lost 4 bases, with 11 bases between them. CDR3 residues: CASSLYTLLTEAFF. The CDR3 nucleotides read TGTGCCAGCAGCTTATATACATTGCTCACTGAAGCTTTCTTT. Looking up the rest from reference TRBV7-8 and TRBJ1-1 gives the full variable domain: GAGVSQSPRYKVAKRGQDVALRCDPISGHVSLFWYQQALGQGPEFLTYFQNEAQLDKSGLPSDRFFAERPEGSVSTLKIQRTQQEDSAVYLCASSLYTLLTEAFFGQGTRLTVV.

The table lists this clonotype with a few counts. As DNA, the CDR3 is TGTGCCACCAGCTCCTGGGCCACAGGGGATATCCACGAGCAGTACTTC. Translating it yields CATSSWATGDIHEQYF. V and J are TRBV15 and TRBJ2-7, with TRBD1 identical over 7 bases. CDR3 size: 16 residues. V lost 5 bases, J lost 5 bases, and 15 bases stayed unmatched. Germline V CDR1 and CDR2: LNHNV, YYDKDF (reference sequence).

This clonotype was picked up many times. V usage is TRBV7-9 and J usage is TRBJ1-2; D is undetermined. From germline, CDR1 is SEHNR and CDR2 FQNEAQ (reference sequence). CDR3 length: 14 amino acids. V was pared by 1 base and J by 0 bases, with 6 bases between. The CDR3 nucleotides read TGTGCCAGCAGCTTAGAGCAGACTAACTATGGCTACACCTTC. It specifies CASSLEQTNYGYTF.

V gene TRBV2 combines with J gene TRBJ1-1; no definite D call. CDR1 and CDR2 from the germline V gene are SNHLY and FYNNEI. The CDR3 is 16 amino acids. Trimming cost V 10 bases and J 1 base, with 22 bases left between them. This chain's CDR3 is CATLQGSSSGNTEAFF. In nucleotides, the CDR3 is TGTGCCACCCTCCAAGGCAGCTCGTCTGGGAACACTGAAGCTTTCTTT. The complete variable domain, with remaining parts taken from reference TRBV2 and TRBJ1-1, reads EPEVTQTPSHQVTQMGQEVILRCVPISNHLYFYWYRQILGQKVEFLVSFYNNEISEKSEIFDDQFSVERPDGSNFTLKIRSTKLEDSAMYFCATLQGSSSGNTEAFFGQGTRLTVV.

This clonotype was counted at least ten times. V is TRBV15 and J is TRBJ1-4; D is uncertain. Trimming took 1 base from V and 12 from J, leaving 15 bases between them. CDR1 is LNHNV and CDR2 is YYDKDF in the germline V gene (reference sequence). The CDR3 spans 14 residues. In DNA, the CDR3 is TGTGCCACCAGCAGAGCGGCTTTCCAGCAAGAACTGTTTTTT. This gives the protein CATSRAAFQQELFF.

The chain uses TRBV2 and TRBJ1-5; 7 bases are shared with TRBD1. The CDR3 spans 15 residues. CDR1 SNHLY and CDR2 FYNNEI come from the germline V gene. The V segment lost 6 bases and the J segment 2 bases; nucleotides outside the gene matches: 7. CDR3 in amino acids: CASRTGTEGNQPQHF. The CDR3, as DNA: TGTGCCAGCAGGACAGGGACGGAGGGCAATCAGCCCCAGCATTTT.

This clonotype was observed a handful of times. The chain uses TRBV5-1 and TRBJ1-6; no clear D. The V gene lost 3 bases and the J gene lost 5 bases, with 15 bases spanning the gap. The CDR3 covers 16 residues. Germline assignment: CDR1 SGHRS and CDR2 YFSETQ. Here the CDR3 DNA reads TGCGCCAGCAGCTCCGGAGATGACCTTAATAATTCACCCCTCCACTTT. It codes for CASSSGDDLNNSPLHF.

The V gene is TRBV9, the J gene TRBJ2-6; D gene ambiguous. The CDR3 covers 14 residues. Trimming cost V 4 bases and J 2 bases, with 7 bases left between them. Germline V gene lookup returns CDR1 SGDLS and CDR2 YYNGEE. CDR3 DNA: TGTGCCAGCAGCCCTAACCCTGGGGCCAACGTCCTGACTTTC. Its translation is CASSPNPGANVLTF.

Notes on this clonotype: An end of the junction does not agree with germline; a read error may underlie this. DNA of the CDR3: TGTGGCAGTAGTATTGTATTTGGGGATCAGCCCCAGCATTTT. Amino acids: CGSSIVFGDQPQHF. V usage is TRBV19 and J usage is TRBJ1-5; no firm D call. This CDR3 has 14 amino acids. The germline gives CDR1 LNHDA, CDR2 SQIVND (reference sequence).